These 10 T cell receptor beta chains originate from one sample sequenced in a study of blood T cell repertoires in COVID-19. Sequencing used immunoSEQ multiplex PCR; TCRdb keeps in-frame clones, though not all of them. The data show 200,000 to 250,000 clones, with 90% to 95% seen just once and approximately 2% held by the top ten. Sequenced: PBMCs or T cells enriched from blood (not recorded which). The origin of the receptors is a woman under 30 who had recovered from COVID-19.

The rearrangement joins TRBV11-3 to TRBJ1-3, with D unclear. Deletions cut 6 bases from V and 0 bases from J, with 6 bases between. The CDR3 has 13 amino acids. Germline values: CDR1 SGHNT, CDR2 YENEEA. The CDR3 reads CASRPSSGNTIYF. In nucleotides, the CDR3 is TGTGCCAGCAGACCGAGCTCTGGAAACACCATATATTTT.

The chain has TRBV10-3 and TRBJ2-2; TRBD2 agrees at 10 bases. The J segment lost 6 bases and the V segment lost 3 bases, leaving 7 bases of the junction unmatched. Germline V gives CDR1 ENHRY, CDR2 SYGVKD. The CDR3 length is 16 residues. CDR3 loop: CAISDRGLAGAGELFF. CDR3 nucleotide sequence: TGTGCCATCAGTGATCGGGGCCTAGCGGGGGCCGGGGAGCTGTTTTTT.

This chain uses TRBV19 with TRBJ1-2, with a weak D call TRBD1 (5 bases). The CDR3 is made up of 12 amino acids. V was pared by 9 bases and J by 3 bases, with 11 bases between. The V gene's germline CDR1 is LNHDA and CDR2 SQIVND (reference sequence). Here the CDR3 reads CASRDYDYGYTF. In DNA, the CDR3 is TGTGCCAGCCGGGACTACGACTATGGCTACACCTTC.

V is TRBV27 and J is TRBJ2-1; TRBD2 matches at 10 bases. CDR1 is MNHEY, CDR2 SMNVEV, per germline (reference sequence). V lost 3 bases to trimming and J lost 2 bases; unmatched junction nucleotides: 1. The CDR3 is 15 residues long. CDR3 in amino acids: CASSLSGGAYNEQFF. In nucleotides, the CDR3 is TGTGCCAGCAGTTTGAGCGGGGGGGCCTACAATGAGCAGTTCTTC.

This clone was picked up a small number of times. The rearrangement links TRBV19 to TRBJ1-5, with a weak D call TRBD1 (5 bases). V shed 0 bases and J shed 9 bases, with 15 bases lying between them. The CDR3 length is 15 residues. Germline-derived CDR1 and CDR2 are LNHDA and SQIVND (reference sequence). In nucleotides, the CDR3 is TGTGCCAGTAGTATAGATATAGGGGTCGGGAGGCCCCAGCATTTT. This encodes CASSIDIGVGRPQHF.

The rearrangement links TRBV11-3 to TRBJ1-1; tentative D call: TRBD1 (5 bases). The CDR3 is made up of 14 amino acids. The germline CDR1 and CDR2 sequences are SGHNT and YENEEA. V was clipped by 5 bases and J by 0 bases, with 10 bases between them. DNA for the CDR3: TGTGCCAGCAGCCGTACAGGATTGAACACTGAAGCTTTCTTT. Amino acids: CASSRTGLNTEAFF.

The chain combines TRBV9 with TRBJ2-1; 9 bases are a match to TRBD2. Losses at the gene ends were 3 bases for V and 7 bases for J; bases not matched to a gene: 5. The V gene's germline CDR1 is SGDLS and CDR2 YYNGEE. This CDR3 contains 14 residues. CDR3 loop: CASSGRAGGNEQFF. In DNA form, the CDR3 reads TGTGCCAGCAGCGGTCGAGCGGGGGGTAATGAGCAGTTCTTC.

The chain recombines TRBV4-3 with TRBJ2-3; 7 nucleotides align to TRBD1. Germline lookup yields CDR1 LGHNA and CDR2 YSLEER. The CDR3 has 15 residues. The V segment lost 1 base and the J segment 4 bases; nucleotides outside the gene matches: 5. This CDR3 is CASSQVIGGSDTQYF. The CDR3 nucleotides read TGCGCCAGCAGCCAAGTAATAGGGGGCTCAGATACGCAGTATTTT.

The rearrangement joins TRBV29-1 to TRBJ2-2; D perhaps matches TRBD1 (6 bases). V was cut by 0 bases and J by 1 base, with 9 bases left in between. The germline V gene has CDR1 SQVTM and CDR2 ANQGSEA. The CDR3 has 15 residues. Here the CDR3 reads CSVEEGRGNTGELFF. The CDR3 bases are TGCAGCGTTGAAGAAGGCAGGGGGAACACCGGGGAGCTGTTTTTT.

V is TRBV10-3 and J is TRBJ2-5; D gene uncertain. Trimming cost V 2 bases and J 5 bases, with 3 bases left between them. The CDR3 spans 11 residues. Germline assignment: CDR1 ENHRY and CDR2 SYGVKD. CDR3 coding DNA: TGTGCCATCAGTGAGCGGGAGACCCAGTACTTC. It yields the protein CAISERETQYF.